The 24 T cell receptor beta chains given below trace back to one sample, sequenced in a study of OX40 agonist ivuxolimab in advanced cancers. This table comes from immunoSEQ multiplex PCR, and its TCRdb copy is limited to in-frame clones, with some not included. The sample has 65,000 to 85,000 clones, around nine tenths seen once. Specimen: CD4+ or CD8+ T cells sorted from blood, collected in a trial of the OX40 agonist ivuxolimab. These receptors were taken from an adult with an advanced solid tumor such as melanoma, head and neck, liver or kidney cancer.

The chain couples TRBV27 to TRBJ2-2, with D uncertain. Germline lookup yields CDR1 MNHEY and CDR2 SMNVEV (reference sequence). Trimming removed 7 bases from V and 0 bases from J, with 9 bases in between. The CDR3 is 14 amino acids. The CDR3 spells CASTLRANTGELFF. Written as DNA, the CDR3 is TGTGCCAGCACCCTCCGGGCGAACACCGGGGAGCTGTTTTTT.

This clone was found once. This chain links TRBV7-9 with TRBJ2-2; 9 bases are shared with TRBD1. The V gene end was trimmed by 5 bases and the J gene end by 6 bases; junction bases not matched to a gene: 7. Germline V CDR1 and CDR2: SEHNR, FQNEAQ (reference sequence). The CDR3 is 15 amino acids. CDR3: CASSVRDRDAGELFF. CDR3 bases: TGTGCCAGCAGCGTCCGGGACAGGGATGCCGGGGAGCTGTTTTTT.

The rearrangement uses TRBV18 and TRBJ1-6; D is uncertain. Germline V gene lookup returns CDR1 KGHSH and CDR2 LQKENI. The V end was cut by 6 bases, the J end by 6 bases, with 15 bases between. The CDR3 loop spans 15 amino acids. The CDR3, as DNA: TGTGCCAGCTCCCCCGGTCCGGCGGTTAATTCACCCCTCCACTTT. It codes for CASSPGPAVNSPLHF. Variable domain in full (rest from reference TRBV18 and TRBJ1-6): NAGVMQNPRHLVRRRGQEARLRCSPMKGHSHVYWYRQLPEEGLKFMVYLQKENIIDESGMPKERFSAEFPKEGPSILRIQQVVRGDSAAYFCASSPGPAVNSPLHFGNGTRLTVT.

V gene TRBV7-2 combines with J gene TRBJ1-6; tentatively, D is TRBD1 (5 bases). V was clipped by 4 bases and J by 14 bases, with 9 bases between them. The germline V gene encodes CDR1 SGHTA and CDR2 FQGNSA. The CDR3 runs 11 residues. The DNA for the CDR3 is TGTGCCAGCAGCTCGGGAGGGGCCCTCCACTTT. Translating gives CASSSGGALHF.

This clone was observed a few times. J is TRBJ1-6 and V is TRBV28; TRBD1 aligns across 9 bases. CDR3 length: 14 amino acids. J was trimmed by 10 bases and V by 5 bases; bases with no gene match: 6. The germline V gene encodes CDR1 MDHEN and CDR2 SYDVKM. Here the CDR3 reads CASSGDRVGSPLHF. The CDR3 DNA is TGTGCCAGCAGTGGGGACAGGGTAGGGTCACCCCTCCACTTT.

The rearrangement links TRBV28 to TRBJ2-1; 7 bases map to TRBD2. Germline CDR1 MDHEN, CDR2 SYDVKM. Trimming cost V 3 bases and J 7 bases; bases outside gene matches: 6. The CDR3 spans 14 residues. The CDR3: CASSFRAGMNEQFF. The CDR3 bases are TGTGCCAGCAGTTTTCGAGCGGGGATGAATGAGCAGTTCTTC. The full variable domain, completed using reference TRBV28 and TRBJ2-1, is DVKVTQSSRYLVKRTGEKVFLECVQDMDHENMFWYRQDPGLGLRLIYFSYDVKMKEKGDIPEGYSVSREKKERFSLILESASTNQTSMYLCASSFRAGMNEQFFGPGTRLTVL.

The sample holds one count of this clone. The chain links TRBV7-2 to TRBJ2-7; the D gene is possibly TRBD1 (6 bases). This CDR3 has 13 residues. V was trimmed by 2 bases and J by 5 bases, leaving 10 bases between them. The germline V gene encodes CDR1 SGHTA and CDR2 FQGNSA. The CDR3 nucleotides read TGTGCCAGCAGCTTAAACAGGGTGGACGAGCAGTACTTC. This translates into CASSLNRVDEQYF.

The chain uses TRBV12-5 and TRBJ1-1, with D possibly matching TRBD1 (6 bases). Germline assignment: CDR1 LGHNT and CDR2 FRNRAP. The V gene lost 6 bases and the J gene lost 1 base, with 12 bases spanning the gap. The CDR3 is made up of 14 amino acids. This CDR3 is CASGGDRKNTEAFF. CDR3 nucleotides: TGTGCTAGTGGAGGCGACAGGAAGAACACTGAAGCTTTCTTT.

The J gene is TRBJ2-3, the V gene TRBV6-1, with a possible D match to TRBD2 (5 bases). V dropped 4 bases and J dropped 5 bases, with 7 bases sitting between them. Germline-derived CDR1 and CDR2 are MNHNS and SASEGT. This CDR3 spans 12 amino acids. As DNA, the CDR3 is TGTGCCAGCAGTGTAGGGAGAGATACGCAGTATTTT. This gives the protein CASSVGRDTQYF.

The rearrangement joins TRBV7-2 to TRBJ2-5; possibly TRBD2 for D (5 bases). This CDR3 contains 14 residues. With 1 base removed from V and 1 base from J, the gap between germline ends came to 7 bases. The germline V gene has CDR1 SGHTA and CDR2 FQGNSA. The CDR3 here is CASSLDRGQETQYF. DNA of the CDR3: TGTGCCAGCAGCTTAGATCGGGGCCAAGAGACCCAGTACTTC.

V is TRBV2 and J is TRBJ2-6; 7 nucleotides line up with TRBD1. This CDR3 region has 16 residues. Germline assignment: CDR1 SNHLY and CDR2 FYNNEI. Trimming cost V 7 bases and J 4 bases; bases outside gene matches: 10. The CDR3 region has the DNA TGTGCCAGCAACCCAGGACAGGCGCGGGGGGCCAACGTCCTGACTTTC. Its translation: CASNPGQARGANVLTF.

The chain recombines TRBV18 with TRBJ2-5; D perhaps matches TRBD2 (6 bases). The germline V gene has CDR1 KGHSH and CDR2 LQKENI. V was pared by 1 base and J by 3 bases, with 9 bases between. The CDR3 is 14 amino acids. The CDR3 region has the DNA TGTGCCAGCTCACCACAAGTAGCGGAAGAGACCCAGTACTTC. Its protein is CASSPQVAEETQYF.

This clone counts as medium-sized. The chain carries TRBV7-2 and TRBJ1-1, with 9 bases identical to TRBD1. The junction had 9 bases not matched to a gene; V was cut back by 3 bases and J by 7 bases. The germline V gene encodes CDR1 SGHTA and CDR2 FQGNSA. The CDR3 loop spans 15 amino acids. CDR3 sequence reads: CASSFWGTGGFEAFF. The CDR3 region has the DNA TGTGCCAGCAGCTTTTGGGGAACAGGGGGCTTTGAAGCTTTCTTT.

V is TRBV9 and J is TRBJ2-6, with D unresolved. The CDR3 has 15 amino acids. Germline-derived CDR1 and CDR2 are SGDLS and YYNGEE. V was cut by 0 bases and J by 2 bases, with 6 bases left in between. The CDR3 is CASSVEAPGANVLTF. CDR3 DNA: TGTGCCAGCAGCGTAGAAGCTCCTGGGGCCAACGTCCTGACTTTC. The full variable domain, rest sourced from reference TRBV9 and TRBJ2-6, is DSGVTQTPKHLITATGQRVTLRCSPRSGDLSVYWYQQSLDQGLQFLIQYYNGEERAKGNILERFSAQQFPDLHSELNLSSLELGDSALYFCASSVEAPGANVLTFGAGSRLTVL.

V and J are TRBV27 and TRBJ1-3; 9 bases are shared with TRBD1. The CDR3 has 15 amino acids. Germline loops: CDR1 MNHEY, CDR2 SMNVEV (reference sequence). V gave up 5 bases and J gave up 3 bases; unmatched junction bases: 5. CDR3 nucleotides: TGTGCCAGCAGTCCCCGGACAGGGGATGGAAACACCATATATTTT. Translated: CASSPRTGDGNTIYF.

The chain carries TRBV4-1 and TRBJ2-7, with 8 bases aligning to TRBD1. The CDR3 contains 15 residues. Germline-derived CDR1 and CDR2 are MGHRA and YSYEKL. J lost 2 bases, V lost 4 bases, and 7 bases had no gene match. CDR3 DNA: TGCGCCAGCAGCCCCCGGTGGACAGGGACCTACGAGCAGTACTTC. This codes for CASSPRWTGTYEQYF.

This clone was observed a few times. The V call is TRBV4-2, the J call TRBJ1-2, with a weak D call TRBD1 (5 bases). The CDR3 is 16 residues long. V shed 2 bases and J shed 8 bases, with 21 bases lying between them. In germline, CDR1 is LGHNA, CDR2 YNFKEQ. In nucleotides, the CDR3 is TGTGCCAGCAGCCAAAGCCTTGACAGTCCGAGAAGGGGCTACACCTTC. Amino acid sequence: CASSQSLDSPRRGYTF.

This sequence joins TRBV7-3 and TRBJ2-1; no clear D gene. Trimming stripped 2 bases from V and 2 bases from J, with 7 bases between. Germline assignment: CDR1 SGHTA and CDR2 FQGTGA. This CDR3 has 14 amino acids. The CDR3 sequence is CASSLGQAYNEQFF. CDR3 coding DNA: TGTGCCAGCAGCTTAGGGCAGGCCTACAATGAGCAGTTCTTC.

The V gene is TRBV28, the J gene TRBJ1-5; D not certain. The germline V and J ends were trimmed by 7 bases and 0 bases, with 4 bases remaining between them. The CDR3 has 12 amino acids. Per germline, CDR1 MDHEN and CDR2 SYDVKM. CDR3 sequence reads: CASTFSNQPQHF. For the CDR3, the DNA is TGTGCCAGCACGTTTAGCAATCAGCCCCAGCATTTT.

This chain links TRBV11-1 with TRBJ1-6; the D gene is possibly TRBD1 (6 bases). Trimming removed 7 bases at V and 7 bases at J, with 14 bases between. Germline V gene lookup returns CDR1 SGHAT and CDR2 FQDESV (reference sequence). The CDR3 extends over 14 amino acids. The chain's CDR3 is CASTERGQNSPLHF. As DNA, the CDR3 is TGTGCCAGCACCGAGCGAGGACAGAATTCACCCCTCCACTTT.

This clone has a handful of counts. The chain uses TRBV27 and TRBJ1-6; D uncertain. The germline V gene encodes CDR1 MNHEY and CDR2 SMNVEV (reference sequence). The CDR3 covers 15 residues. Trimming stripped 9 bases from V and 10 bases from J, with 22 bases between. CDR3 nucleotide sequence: TGTGCCAGTGCACGGGAGGGAGGTGGGTGGTCACCCCTCCACTTT. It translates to CASAREGGGWSPLHF.

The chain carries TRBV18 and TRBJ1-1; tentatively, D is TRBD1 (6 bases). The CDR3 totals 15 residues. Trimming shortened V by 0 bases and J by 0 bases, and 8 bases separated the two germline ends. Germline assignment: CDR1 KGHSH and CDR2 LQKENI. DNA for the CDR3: TGTGCCAGCTCACCACCGACAGGAGTGAACACTGAAGCTTTCTTT. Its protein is CASSPPTGVNTEAFF.

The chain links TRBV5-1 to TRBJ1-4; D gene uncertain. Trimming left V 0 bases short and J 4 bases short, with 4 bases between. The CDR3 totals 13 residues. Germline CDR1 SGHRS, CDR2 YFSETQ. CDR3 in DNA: TGCGCCAGCAGCTTGGGGCTTAATGAAAAACTGTTTTTT. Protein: CASSLGLNEKLFF. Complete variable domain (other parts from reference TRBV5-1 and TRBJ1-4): KAGVTQTPRYLIKTRGQQVTLSCSPISGHRSVSWYQQTPGQGLQFLFEYFSETQRNKGNFPGRFSGRQFSNSRSEMNVSTLELGDSALYLCASSLGLNEKLFFGSGTQLSVL.

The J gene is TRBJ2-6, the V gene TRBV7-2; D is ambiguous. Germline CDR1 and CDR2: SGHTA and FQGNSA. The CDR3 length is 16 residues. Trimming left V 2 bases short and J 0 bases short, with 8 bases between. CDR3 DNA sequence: TGTGCCAGCAGCTTAATGGCCTTCTCTGGGGCCAACGTCCTGACTTTC. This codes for CASSLMAFSGANVLTF.